This TCR beta chain was retrieved from a study of shared clonotypes between healthy human individuals. In the study overall: Ranging from 18 to 49 in age, donors were a couple of women and a few men.

The authors' processing: Sequence data from immunoSEQ were junction-only and lacked quality scores; consequently, filtering differed. Repertoires were generated with immunoSEQ multiplex PCR, while TCRdb's copy carries only in-frame clones and drops some. The V and J calls and the clone size are those of that table, but D and trimming were determined from the DNA. Of about 1.5 million clones in the sample, 95% to 99% were seen once. The length of the CDR3 is 15 residues. Study results and limitations: Sharing across four donors was highest in naive CD4 (roughly 5%) and lowest in memory CD8 (0.4%).

With respect to this clone: Its target is unknown.

The sequence was collected from a man aged 25 to 40 in good health. The chain joins TRBV12-2 to TRBJ2-7; the tabulated D call, TRBD1, remains unverified against the DNA. TRBV12-2 represents a pseudogene. Material for sequencing was naive CD4+ T cells sorted from blood. Subset defined: CD45RA+ positively selected. CDR3 DNA sequence: TGTGCAAGTCGCCAATCCCGACCTGGGCGTAGCGAGCAGTACTTC. It codes for CASRQSRPGRSEQYF.